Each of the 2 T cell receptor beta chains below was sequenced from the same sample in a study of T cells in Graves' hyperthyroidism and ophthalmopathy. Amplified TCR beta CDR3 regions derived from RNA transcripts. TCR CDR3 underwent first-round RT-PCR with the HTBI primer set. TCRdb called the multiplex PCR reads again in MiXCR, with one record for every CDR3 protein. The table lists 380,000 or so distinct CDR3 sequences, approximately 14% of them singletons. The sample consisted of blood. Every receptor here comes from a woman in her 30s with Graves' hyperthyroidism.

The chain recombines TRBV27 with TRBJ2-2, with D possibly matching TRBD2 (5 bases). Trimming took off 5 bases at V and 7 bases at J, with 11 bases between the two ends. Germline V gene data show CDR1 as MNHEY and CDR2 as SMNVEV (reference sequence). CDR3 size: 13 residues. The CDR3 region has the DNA TGTGCCAGCAGTGGGCCAGAGGGCGGGGAGCTGTTTTTT. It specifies CASSGPEGGELFF.

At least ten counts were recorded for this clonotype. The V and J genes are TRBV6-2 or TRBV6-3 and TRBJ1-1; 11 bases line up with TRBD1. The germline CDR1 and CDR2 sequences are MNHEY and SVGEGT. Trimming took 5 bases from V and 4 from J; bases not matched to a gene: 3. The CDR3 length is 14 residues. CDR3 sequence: CASSPGTGGTEAFF. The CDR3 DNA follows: TGTGCCAGCAGTCCCGGGACAGGGGGCACTGAAGCTTTCTTT.